Sequencing of this T cell receptor beta chain was carried out in a study of T cell responses to AZD1222 COVID-19 vaccine. Study findings and constraints: Of the AZD1222 recipients, only five to seven were seropositive at baseline. Mostly white British, mostly female donors; authors suggested clonal diversity may be underestimated.

Libraries were prepared by immunoSEQ multiplex PCR; TCRdb keeps only in-frame clonotypes and omits some of them. The sample contains around 170,000 clones, around nine tenths of which appear only once. This CDR3 contains 13 residues. V lost 2 bases, J lost 2 bases, and 5 bases lay in between. The germline V gene has CDR1 SGHTA and CDR2 FQGTGA. About this clone: Its antigen remains unknown.

The clonotype was recovered from an adult who received the AZD1222 COVID-19 vaccine. The V call is TRBV7-3, the J call TRBJ2-3; D is uncertain. The sample here was peripheral blood, taken 28 days after the second AZD1222 dose. CDR3 protein: CASSLGYTDTQYF. CDR3 sequence (DNA): TGTGCCAGCAGCTTAGGCTACACAGATACGCAGTATTTT.